Listed below are T cell receptor beta chains from one sample, sequenced in a study of radiation and T cells in renal cell carcinoma. This table comes from immunoSEQ multiplex PCR, and its TCRdb copy is limited to in-frame clones, with some not included. The repertoire holds about 95,000 clones, with 75% to 90% as singletons. The specimen was blood, collected from a patient whose treatment included radiotherapy and nephrectomy. These receptors all come from a man in his forties or fifties with renal cell carcinoma. CDR3s include the opening cysteine and the closing phenylalanine or tryptophan. D genes are given only for firm matches. Clone sizes are given selectively: once, few, many, or a class where the clone is expanded.

d_gene	abundance	j_gene	v_gene	len	CDR3aa	CDR3nt
-	-	TRBJ2-1	TRBV9	16	CASSSRNVGPYNEQFF	TGTGCCAGCAGCTCGAGGAATGTGGGCCCCTACAATGAGCAGTTCTTC
-	-	TRBJ2-3	TRBV27	15	CASSLWGKSTDTQYF	TGTGCCAGCAGTTTGTGGGGCAAGAGCACAGATACGCAGTATTTT
-	-	TRBJ2-3	TRBV7-9	15	CASSPRGGLTDTQYF	TGTGCCAGCAGCCCCAGGGGCGGATTAACAGATACGCAGTATTTT
TRBD1	-	TRBJ2-7	TRBV6-5	16	CASSYAGTGVRGEQYF	TGTGCCAGCAGTTACGCCGGGACAGGGGTTAGAGGCGAGCAGTACTTC
-	-	TRBJ1-2	TRBV10-3	12	CATATGSGGYTF	TGTGCCACCGCTACAGGGAGTGGTGGCTACACCTTC
-	-	TRBJ1-2	TRBV20-1	10	CSVEGNGYTF	TGCAGTGTGGAGGGGAATGGCTACACCTTC
TRBD1	-	TRBJ1-2	TRBV6-5	13	CASRGRGDHGYTF	TGTGCCAGCAGGGGCAGGGGGGACCATGGCTACACCTTC
TRBD1	-	TRBJ1-2	TRBV5-6	12	CASSWVATGRTF	TGTGCCAGCAGCTGGGTCGCGACAGGGCGTACCTTC
TRBD2	-	TRBJ2-3	TRBV30	15	CAWSVPSSGGYTQYF	TGTGCCTGGAGTGTACCCAGTAGCGGGGGTTATACGCAGTATTTT
TRBD1	-	TRBJ1-4	TRBV11-2	15	CASSYRGRSSEKLFF	TGTGCCAGCAGCTACAGGGGGCGTAGTAGTGAAAAACTGTTTTTT
-	-	TRBJ2-7	TRBV28	15	CASSVSAISSYEQYF	TGTGCCAGCAGTGTCTCGGCGATTAGCTCCTACGAGCAGTACTTC
-	-	TRBJ1-1	TRBV29-1	11	CSVEGRGKAFF	TGCAGCGTTGAGGGAAGGGGGAAGGCTTTCTTT
TRBD1	few	TRBJ1-1	TRBV6-5	13	CASRLTGRTEAFF	TGTGCCAGCAGATTGACAGGGCGAACTGAAGCTTTCTTT
-	-	TRBJ2-2	TRBV7-3	11	CASSVTGELFF	TGTGCCAGCAGCGTCACCGGGGAGCTGTTTTTT
-	once	TRBJ1-1	TRBV28	14	CASSPPGSATEAFF	TGTGCCAGCAGCCCCCCCGGCAGCGCCACTGAAGCTTTCTTT
-	once	TRBJ2-3	TRBV5-1	15	CASTDTIGRTDTQYF	TGCGCCAGCACCGACACCATAGGGAGGACAGATACGCAGTATTTT
-	-	TRBJ2-7	TRBV6-1	16	CASSEALVRARYEQYF	TGTGCCAGCAGTGAAGCCCTAGTCCGGGCCCGCTACGAGCAGTACTTC
-	-	TRBJ1-1	TRBV18	18	CASSPHPWGRIDYTEAFF	TGTGCCAGCTCACCACATCCTTGGGGGCGAATAGATTACACTGAAGCTTTCTTT
-	-	TRBJ1-5	TRBV2	14	CASSGLGSNQPQHF	TGTGCCAGCAGTGGATTGGGTAGCAATCAGCCCCAGCATTTT
-	-	TRBJ1-2	TRBV12-5	12	CASGLMGGDYTF	TGTGCTAGTGGTTTGATGGGCGGGGACTACACCTTC
TRBD2	-	TRBJ2-7	TRBV5-4	14	CASSLGLAGEEQYF	TGTGCCAGCAGCTTGGGACTAGCGGGAGAGGAGCAGTACTTC
-	-	TRBJ1-1	TRBV5-4	15	CASSLGAGAERGAFF	TGTGCCAGCAGCTTGGGGGCAGGGGCTGAACGGGGAGCTTTCTTT
-	once	TRBJ1-1	TRBV5-1	13	CASSFTRDTEAFF	TGCGCCAGCAGCTTTACAAGGGACACTGAAGCTTTCTTT
-	-	TRBJ2-6	TRBV9	17	CASSVPHEGSGANVLTF	TGTGCCAGCAGCGTACCCCACGAGGGGTCCGGGGCCAACGTCCTGACTTTC
TRBD1	-	TRBJ1-2	TRBV7-9	14	CASTRQGASYGYTF	TGTGCCAGCACCCGACAGGGGGCCTCCTATGGCTACACCTTC
-	-	TRBJ1-4	TRBV4-3	16	CASSQSMRERGEKLFF	TGCGCCAGCAGCCAATCCATGAGGGAGAGAGGTGAAAAACTGTTTTTT
-	-	TRBJ2-2	TRBV11-3	16	CASSYGGRRNTGELFF	TGTGCCAGCAGCTACGGGGGACGCCGGAACACCGGGGAGCTGTTTTTT
-	few	TRBJ2-3	TRBV9	16	CASSVGTDTSTDTQYF	TGTGCCAGCAGCGTAGGGACGGATACTAGCACAGATACGCAGTATTTT
-	-	TRBJ1-2	TRBV27	15	CASSQTGWGNYGYTF	TGTGCCAGCAGCCAAACAGGGTGGGGGAACTATGGCTACACCTTC
TRBD1	once	TRBJ1-4	TRBV29-1	15	CSVDSGTGENEKLFF	TGCAGCGTTGATTCCGGGACAGGGGAAAATGAAAAACTGTTTTTT
TRBD1	-	TRBJ1-2	TRBV9	13	CASSKQGAFGYTF	TGTGCCAGCAGCAAACAGGGGGCGTTTGGCTACACCTTC
-	-	TRBJ2-2	TRBV7-3	15	CASSLGGTQHGELFF	TGTGCCAGCAGCTTAGGCGGGACTCAGCACGGGGAGCTGTTTTTT
TRBD2	-	TRBJ2-3	TRBV30	14	CAWTSGTSTDTQYF	TGTGCCTGGACTAGCGGGACTAGCACAGATACGCAGTATTTT
-	-	TRBJ2-5	TRBV29-1	15	CSVSPGLIKGETQYF	TGCAGCGTTTCACCGGGACTGATAAAAGGGGAGACCCAGTACTTC
-	-	TRBJ1-2	TRBV28	13	CASSLYRVGGYTF	TGTGCCAGCAGTTTATACAGGGTGGGCGGCTACACCTTC
TRBD1	-	TRBJ1-4	TRBV6-5	16	CASSYRPPGQREKLFF	TGTGCCAGCAGTTACAGACCGCCGGGACAGCGCGAAAAACTGTTTTTT
-	once	TRBJ1-5	TRBV7-9	14	CASSFGGDNQPQHF	TGTGCCAGCAGCTTTGGAGGAGACAATCAGCCCCAGCATTTT
-	-	TRBJ2-3	TRBV6-5	15	CASSYSMGRGDTQYF	TGTGCCAGCAGTTACTCAATGGGTCGTGGGGATACGCAGTATTTT
-	-	TRBJ2-3	TRBV28	14	CASRKGAGTDTQYF	TGTGCCAGTCGTAAGGGTGCAGGCACAGATACGCAGTATTTT
TRBD1	few	TRBJ1-2	TRBV18	16	CASSPDRDRGYYGYTF	TGTGCCAGCTCACCGGACCGGGACAGGGGATACTATGGCTACACCTTC
-	-	TRBJ1-1	TRBV2	11	CASSYITEAFF	TGTGCCAGCAGTTATATAACTGAAGCTTTCTTT
TRBD2	-	TRBJ2-5	TRBV7-2	16	CASSPGLAGGRETQYF	TGTGCCAGCAGCCCTGGCCTAGCGGGGGGCCGGGAGACCCAGTACTTC
-	-	TRBJ2-7	TRBV5-1	16	CASSLNGGGSIYEQYF	TGCGCCAGCAGCTTAAATGGTGGAGGGAGTATCTACGAGCAGTACTTC
-	-	TRBJ2-5	TRBV4-3	13	CASSRESPGTQYF	TGCGCCAGCAGCCGTGAATCCCCGGGGACCCAGTACTTC
TRBD2	-	TRBJ2-2	TRBV11-3	15	CASRRAGGHTGELFF	TGTGCCAGCCGAAGAGCGGGGGGACACACCGGGGAGCTGTTTTTT
-	-	TRBJ2-1	TRBV5-1	15	CASSTLVGGTNEQFF	TGCGCCAGCAGTACGCTAGTGGGGGGTACCAATGAGCAGTTCTTC
TRBD1	-	TRBJ2-7	TRBV6-6	14	CASRRTGGSYEQYF	TGTGCCAGCAGACGCACAGGGGGCTCCTACGAGCAGTACTTC
-	-	TRBJ2-7	TRBV6-5	11	CASSYSDREYF	TGTGCCAGCAGTTACTCGGATAGGGAGTACTTC
-	-	TRBJ2-3	TRBV7-2	13	CASSPRATDTQYF	TGTGCCAGCAGCCCACGGGCCACAGATACGCAGTATTTT
-	-	TRBJ2-6	TRBV2	15	CASSEQLTGANVLTF	TGTGCCAGCAGTGAACAATTGACCGGGGCCAACGTCCTGACTTTC
-	few	TRBJ1-1	TRBV27	13	CASSLFRNTEAFF	TGTGCCAGCAGTTTATTCAGGAACACTGAAGCTTTCTTT
-	-	TRBJ1-2	TRBV19	15	CASSERHQTNYGYTF	TGTGCCAGTAGTGAACGACACCAAACTAACTATGGCTACACCTTC
-	-	TRBJ2-3	TRBV9	15	CASSVISATTDTQYF	TGTGCCAGCAGCGTAATTAGCGCTACCACAGATACGCAGTATTTT
-	-	TRBJ2-5	TRBV4-1	13	CASSHWRKETQYF	TGCGCCAGCAGCCATTGGCGGAAAGAGACCCAGTACTTC